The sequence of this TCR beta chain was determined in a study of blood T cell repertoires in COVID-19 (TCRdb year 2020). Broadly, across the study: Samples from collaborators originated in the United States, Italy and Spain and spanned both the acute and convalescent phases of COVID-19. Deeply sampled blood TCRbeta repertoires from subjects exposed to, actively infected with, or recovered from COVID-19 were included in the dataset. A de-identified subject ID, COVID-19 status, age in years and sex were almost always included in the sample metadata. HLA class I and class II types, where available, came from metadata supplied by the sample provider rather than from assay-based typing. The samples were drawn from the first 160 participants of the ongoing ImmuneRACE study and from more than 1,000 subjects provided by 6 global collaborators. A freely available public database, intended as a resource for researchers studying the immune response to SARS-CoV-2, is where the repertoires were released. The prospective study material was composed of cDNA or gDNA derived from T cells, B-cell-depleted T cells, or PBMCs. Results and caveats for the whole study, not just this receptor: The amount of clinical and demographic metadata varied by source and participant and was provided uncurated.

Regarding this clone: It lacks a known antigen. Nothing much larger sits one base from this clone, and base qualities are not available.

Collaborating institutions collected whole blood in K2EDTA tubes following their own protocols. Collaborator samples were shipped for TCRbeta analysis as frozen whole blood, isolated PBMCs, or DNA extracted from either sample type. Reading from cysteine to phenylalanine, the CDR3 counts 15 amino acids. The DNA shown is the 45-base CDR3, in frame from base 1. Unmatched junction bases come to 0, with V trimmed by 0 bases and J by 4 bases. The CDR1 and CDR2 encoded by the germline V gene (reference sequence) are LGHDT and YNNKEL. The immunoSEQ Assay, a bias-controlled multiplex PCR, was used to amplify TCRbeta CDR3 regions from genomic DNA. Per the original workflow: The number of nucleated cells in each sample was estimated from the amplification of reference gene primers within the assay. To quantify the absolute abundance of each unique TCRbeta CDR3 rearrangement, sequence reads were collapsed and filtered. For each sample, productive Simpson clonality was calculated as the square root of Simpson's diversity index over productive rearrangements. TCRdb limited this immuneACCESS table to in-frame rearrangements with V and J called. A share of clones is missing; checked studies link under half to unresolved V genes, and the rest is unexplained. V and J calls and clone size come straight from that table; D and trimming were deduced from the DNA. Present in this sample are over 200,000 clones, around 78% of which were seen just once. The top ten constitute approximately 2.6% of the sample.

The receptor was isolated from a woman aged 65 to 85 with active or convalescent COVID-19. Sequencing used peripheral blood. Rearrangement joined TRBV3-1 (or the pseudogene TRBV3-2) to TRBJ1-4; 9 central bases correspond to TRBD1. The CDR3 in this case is CASSQEGQGNEKLFF. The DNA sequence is TGTGCCAGCAGCCAAGAGGGACAGGGTAATGAAAAACTGTTTTTT.